This T cell receptor (beta chain) derives from a study of Ad26.COV2.S vaccination and SARS-CoV-2 variants. Germline-derived CDR1 and CDR2 are LNHNV and YYDKDF (reference sequence). V trimming: 7 bases; J trimming: 3 bases; junction bases outside the gene matches: 4. The CDR3 length is 13 residues. Treatment specified: about 20 received Ad26.COV2.S at low or high dose, single or two shots; several received placebo; per-sample allocation not given. Following the first vaccine or placebo injection, samples were taken on day 63. Using immunoSEQ multiplex PCR, the repertoire was profiled, and TCRdb retains in-frame clones only, with some absent. The sample shows hundreds of thousands of clones, 70% to 90% of them seen only once.

The chain links TRBV15 to TRBJ1-1; TRBD1 aligns across 8 bases. This clonotype was obtained from a person between 18 and 60 years old who received the Ad26.COV2.S COVID-19 vaccine or a placebo. Sample: peripheral blood, taken in a trial of Ad26.COV2.S vaccine versus placebo. The CDR3 spells CATNKDRDTEAFF. The DNA for the CDR3 is TGTGCCACCAACAAGGACAGGGACACTGAAGCTTTCTTT.